Each of the 20 T cell receptor beta chains below was sequenced from the same sample in a study of shared clonotypes between healthy human individuals. The assay was immunoSEQ multiplex PCR, and TCRdb's table has in-frame clones only and misses some. The data contain about 650,000 clones, roughly 96% of them seen just once; the ten biggest clones take up around 0.097%. CD45RO-negative, CCR7-selected cells formed the naive CD8 fraction, which excluded terminally differentiated effector memory CD45RA+ cells. The sample taken for sequencing was naive CD8+ T cells sorted from blood. Receptors were obtained from a woman under 40 in good health.

The chain employs TRBV14 and TRBJ1-2; 11 bases match TRBD1. In germline, CDR1 is SGHDN, CDR2 FVKESK. Unmatched junction bases numbered 10, after V lost 2 bases and J lost 8 bases. The CDR3 length is 16 residues. The CDR3 is CASSQTKDRGLEGYTF. CDR3 DNA sequence: TGTGCCAGCAGCCAAACTAAGGACAGGGGGCTAGAAGGCTACACCTTC. The full variable domain, rest sourced from reference TRBV14 and TRBJ1-2, is EAGVTQFPSHSVIEKGQTVTLRCDPISGHDNLYWYRRVMGKEIKFLLHFVKESKQDESGMPNNRFLAERTGGTYSTLKVQPAELEDSGVYFCASSQTKDRGLEGYTFGSGTRLTVV.

The sample holds one count of this clone. The rearrangement uses TRBV6-5 and TRBJ2-7, with 11 positions matching TRBD2. V gave up 6 bases and J gave up 3 bases; unmatched junction bases: 4. The CDR3 consists of 14 residues. CDR1 and CDR2 (germline): MNHEY, SVGAGI. The CDR3 protein is CASRPGLAVYEQYF. The CDR3 nucleotides are TGTGCCAGCAGACCGGGACTAGCGGTCTACGAGCAGTACTTC.

The chain recombines TRBV5-1 with TRBJ2-1; the D gene is possibly TRBD1 (5 bases). The CDR3 sequence is 15 residues long. Trimming removed 0 bases from V and 9 bases from J, with 16 bases in between. In germline, CDR1 is SGHRS, CDR2 YFSETQ. The CDR3 reads CASSLGLGALGEQFF. The CDR3 DNA is TGCGCCAGCAGCTTGGGTCTAGGGGCTTTGGGTGAGCAGTTCTTC.

The chain combines TRBV27 with TRBJ1-2, with D uncertain. The CDR3 consists of 16 residues. Germline assignment: CDR1 MNHEY and CDR2 SMNVEV (reference sequence). V lost 2 bases, J lost 0 bases, and 13 bases lay in between. The CDR3 DNA is TGTGCCAGCAGTTTAGGACCGGACTCTCCTAACTATGGCTACACCTTC. Its protein is CASSLGPDSPNYGYTF.

This clone was observed a single time. V gene TRBV5-4 combines with J gene TRBJ2-7, with 8 bases that match TRBD1. This CDR3 spans 13 amino acids. Germline CDR1 reads SGHNT; CDR2 reads YYREEE (reference sequence). Losses at the gene ends were 3 bases for V and 5 bases for J; bases not matched to a gene: 4. The CDR3 DNA is TGTGCCAGCAGCTGGCAGGGGGCCCACGAGCAGTACTTC. Translated: CASSWQGAHEQYF.

This clone appeared a single time. Other DNA sequences within the sample encode an identical CDR3. This chain links TRBV2 with TRBJ2-1; tentative D call: TRBD2 (6 bases). Trimming stripped 6 bases from V and 1 base from J, with 10 bases between. The CDR3 extends over 14 amino acids. The germline V gene encodes CDR1 SNHLY and CDR2 FYNNEI. CDR3: CASSGSGSYNEQFF. The CDR3 nucleotides are TGTGCCAGCAGCGGAAGCGGGTCCTACAATGAGCAGTTCTTC.

The chain uses TRBV7-9 and TRBJ2-1; no firm D call. The CDR3 has 8 amino acids. Germline V CDR1 and CDR2: SEHNR, FQNEAQ (reference sequence). The CDR3 spells CVSDEQFF. CDR3 sequence (DNA): TGTGTGAGCGATGAGCAGTTCTTC.

J is TRBJ2-6 and V is TRBV27; D remains unclear. V lost 6 bases to trimming and J lost 1 base, with 10 bases between them. The CDR3 is 15 residues long. Germline V gives CDR1 MNHEY, CDR2 SMNVEV (reference sequence). CDR3 residues: CASSLVISGANVLTF. CDR3 nucleotides: TGTGCCAGCAGCCTGGTTATTTCTGGGGCCAACGTCCTGACTTTC.

This clone was counted once. This sequence joins TRBV29-1 and TRBJ2-7, with 9 bases identical to TRBD2. The CDR3 runs to 16 residues. The V gene end was trimmed by 5 bases and the J gene end by 4 bases; junction bases not matched to a gene: 15. Germline CDR1 reads SQVTM; CDR2 reads ANQGSEA. CDR3 sequence: CSVQKVGLAPGYEQYF. CDR3 sequence (DNA): TGCAGCGTTCAGAAGGTAGGACTAGCGCCGGGGTACGAGCAGTACTTC.

J is TRBJ1-5 and V is TRBV19; D unclear. V lost 3 bases and J lost 3, with 15 bases in between. The germline gives CDR1 LNHDA, CDR2 SQIVND (reference sequence). There are 16 residues in the CDR3. The CDR3, as DNA: TGTGCCAGTAGTATTTGGAGAGACAAATTCAATCAGCCCCAGCATTTT. Amino acid sequence: CASSIWRDKFNQPQHF.

The chain employs TRBV2 and TRBJ2-2, with D possibly matching TRBD1 (5 bases). V lost 4 bases and J 1 base, leaving 10 bases between the germline ends. The CDR3 is 15 amino acids. Per germline, CDR1 SNHLY and CDR2 FYNNEI. The CDR3 DNA follows: TGTGCCAGCAGTGTCGGGCAGGGGAACACCGGGGAGCTGTTTTTT. This translates into CASSVGQGNTGELFF.

The count of this clone is one. The V gene is TRBV9, the J gene TRBJ2-3; 8 bases are shared with TRBD2. Germline lookup yields CDR1 SGDLS and CDR2 YYNGEE. The CDR3 totals 15 residues. V trimming: 0 bases; J trimming: 6 bases; junction bases outside the gene matches: 6. CDR3 residues: CASSVASGRWDTQYF. The CDR3 DNA reads TGTGCCAGCAGCGTAGCAAGCGGGAGATGGGATACGCAGTATTTT.

This rearrangement joins TRBV28 to TRBJ2-6, with TRBD2 as a possible D gene (7 bases). Between the trimmed V and J ends, which lost 5 bases and 11 bases, there was a span of 28 bases. Germline V gives CDR1 MDHEN, CDR2 SYDVKM. The CDR3 is 18 residues long. CDR3 nucleotide sequence: TGTGCCAGCAGTCCTCCGGTCGGGAGGACACTGGGGGCGCACGTCCTGACTTTC. Protein product: CASSPPVGRTLGAHVLTF.

The CDR3 DNA reads TGTGCCAGCACCCCCACCGGGACAGGGGCCTACGAGCAGTACTTC. This encodes CASTPTGTGAYEQYF. The chain recombines TRBV28 with TRBJ2-7, with 10 bases aligning to TRBD1. Per germline, CDR1 MDHEN and CDR2 SYDVKM. The CDR3 extends over 15 amino acids. The ends lost 7 bases at V and 2 bases at J; junction bases unmatched: 8.

The chain combines TRBV7-6 with TRBJ2-7; D gene unclear. The ends were cut back, 5 bases at V and 5 bases at J, with 16 bases in the middle. The CDR3 sequence is 14 residues long. Germline CDR1 reads SGHVS; CDR2 reads FNYEAQ. CDR3: CASSPRTDFHEQYF. The DNA for the CDR3 is TGTGCCAGCAGCCCCAGGACCGACTTTCACGAGCAGTACTTC.

The genes are TRBV27 and TRBJ2-3; 9 bases line up with TRBD2. The germline V gene has CDR1 MNHEY and CDR2 SMNVEV (reference sequence). The CDR3 consists of 16 residues. V lost 2 bases to trimming and J lost 4 bases; unmatched junction nucleotides: 7. This chain's CDR3 is CASSLVGLARADTQYF. DNA for the CDR3: TGTGCCAGCAGTTTAGTGGGACTAGCCAGAGCAGATACGCAGTATTTT.

The rearrangement uses TRBV6-5 and TRBJ1-3, with D hard to call. The CDR3 runs to 13 residues. V dropped 7 bases and J dropped 4 bases, with 11 bases sitting between them. From germline, CDR1 is MNHEY and CDR2 SVGAGI. CDR3 sequence reads: CASNSPRGNTIYF. The CDR3 DNA follows: TGTGCCAGCAATTCTCCACGAGGAAACACCATATATTTT.

V gene TRBV10-2 combines with J gene TRBJ2-7; 7 bases are shared with TRBD1. Germline assignment: CDR1 WSHSY and CDR2 SAAADI. V gave up 8 bases and J gave up 4 bases; unmatched junction bases: 2. The CDR3 runs to 11 residues. CDR3 sequence reads: CASGDSYEQYF. In DNA, the CDR3 is TGCGCCAGCGGGGACAGTTACGAGCAGTACTTC.

This rearrangement joins TRBV19 to TRBJ2-7; D tentatively fits TRBD1 or TRBD2 (5 bases each). CDR3 length: 14 amino acids. V lost 7 bases, J lost 2 bases, and 15 bases lay in between. Germline lookup yields CDR1 LNHDA and CDR2 SQIVND (reference sequence). As DNA, the CDR3 is TGTGCCAGTAATACCGGGACGGAAGCCTACGAGCAGTACTTC. It yields the protein CASNTGTEAYEQYF.

The chain has TRBV19 and TRBJ2-2; D possibly uses TRBD1 or TRBD2 (5 bases each). V was clipped by 9 bases and J by 6 bases, with 14 bases between them. Germline CDR1 is LNHDA and CDR2 is SQIVND (reference sequence). The CDR3 has 13 amino acids. The CDR3 bases are TGTGCCAGCGAGGGGCTCCCCTCCGGGGAGCTGTTTTTT. Protein sequence: CASEGLPSGELFF.